This T cell receptor beta chain was sequenced for a study of T-cell reconstitution after alpha-beta-depleted transplantation in children. The authors prepared the TCRbeta library with unique molecular identifiers. A single record per CDR3 protein comes from TCRdb applying MiXCR to the PCR reads. The sample gives 400,000 to 500,000 distinct CDR3 sequences, under 13% of which show up once; over 4.5% is in the top ten. Many counts were recorded for this clonotype. CDR3 length: 14 amino acids. Germline V gene data show CDR1 as SGHRS and CDR2 as YFSETQ. This TCR came from a human donor who donated a stem cell graft to a child with acute myeloid leukemia. This material consisted of PBMCs from the stem cell graft donor, taken from the stem cell graft. The gene calls are TRBV5-1 and TRBJ1-1, with D perhaps matching TRBD1 (5 bases). This CDR3 reads CASITGRMNTEAFF. CDR3 bases: TGCGCTTCCATTACGGGACGGATGAACACTGAAGCTTTCTTT.